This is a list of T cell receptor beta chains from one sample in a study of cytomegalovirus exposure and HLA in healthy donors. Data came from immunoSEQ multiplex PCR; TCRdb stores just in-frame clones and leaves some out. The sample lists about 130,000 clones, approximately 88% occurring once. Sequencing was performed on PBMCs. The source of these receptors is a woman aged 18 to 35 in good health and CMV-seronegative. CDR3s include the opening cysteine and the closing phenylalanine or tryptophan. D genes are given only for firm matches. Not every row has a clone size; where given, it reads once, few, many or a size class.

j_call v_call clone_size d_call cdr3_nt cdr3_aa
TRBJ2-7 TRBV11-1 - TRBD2 TGTGCCAGCAGCGTAGGGGCGACTAGCGGGAGCCTATACGAGCAGTACTTC CASSVGATSGSLYEQYF
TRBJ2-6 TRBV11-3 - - TGTGCCAGCAGCTTAGCAGGAATCTCTGGGGCCAACGTCCTGACTTTC CASSLAGISGANVLTF
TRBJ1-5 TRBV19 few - TGTGCCAGTCGTGACCGGGGGGGTGGCAATCAGCCCCAGCATTTT CASRDRGGGNQPQHF
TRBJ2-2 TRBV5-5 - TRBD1 TGTGCCAGCAACGCCGGGACAGGGGGCACCGGGGAGCTGTTTTTT CASNAGTGGTGELFF
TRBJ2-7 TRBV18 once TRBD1 TGTGCCAGCTCACCAGAGACAGGGGCCGGCGAGCAGTACTTC CASSPETGAGEQYF
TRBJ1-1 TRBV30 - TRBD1 TGTGCCTGGGGGACAGGGGCGAATGAAGCTTTCTTT CAWGTGANEAFF
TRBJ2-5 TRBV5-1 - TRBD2 TGCGCCAGCAGCTTTACTAGCGGGGAAGAGACCCAGTACTTC CASSFTSGEETQYF
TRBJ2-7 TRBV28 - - TGTGCCAGCAGTCCCTCGGGACTGGTCTCCTACGAGCAGTACTTC CASSPSGLVSYEQYF
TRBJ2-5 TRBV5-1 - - TGCGCCAGCAGCTTGGCCCGCCAAGAGACCCAGTACTTC CASSLARQETQYF
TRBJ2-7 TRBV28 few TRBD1 TGTGCCAGCACGACAGGGTTCTACGAGCAGTACTTC CASTTGFYEQYF
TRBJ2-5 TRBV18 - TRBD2 TGTGCCAGCTCACCACCGGGACTAGCAGGGAAAGAGACCCAGTACTTC CASSPPGLAGKETQYF
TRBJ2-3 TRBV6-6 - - TGTGCCAGCATTCGACAGGGAGGTGAGGGTACGCAGTATTTT CASIRQGGEGTQYF
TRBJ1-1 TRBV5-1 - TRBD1 TGCGCCAGCAGCGACAGGGGCGGGAACACTGAAGCTTTCTTT CASSDRGGNTEAFF
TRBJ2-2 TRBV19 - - TGTGCCAGTAGTACAGCAGGGTACACCGGGGAGCTGTTTTTT CASSTAGYTGELFF